This TCR beta chain stems from a study of OX40 agonist ivuxolimab in advanced cancers. The assay was immunoSEQ multiplex PCR, and TCRdb's table has in-frame clones only and misses some. Altogether over 70,000 clones are present, 86% being singletons, with the ten largest covering around 7%. This clone was counted a few times. The germline V gene encodes CDR1 SGDLS and CDR2 YYNGEE. Trimming cost V 4 bases and J 4 bases, with 5 bases left between them. This CDR3 has 11 amino acids. This sequence originates from an adult with an advanced solid tumor such as melanoma, head and neck, liver or kidney cancer. The chain couples TRBV9 to TRBJ1-1; no definite D call. Sample: CD4+ or CD8+ T cells sorted from blood, taken in a trial of the OX40 agonist ivuxolimab. The CDR3 coding sequence is TGTGCCAGCAGCCCCCTCACTGAAGCTTTCTTT. Translation: CASSPLTEAFF.